A selection of T cell receptor beta chains follows, all from one sample in a study of T cells in Graves' hyperthyroidism and ophthalmopathy. TCRdb processed the multiplex PCR reads anew with MiXCR; each CDR3 protein has one entry. Here the sample spans about 290,000 distinct CDR3 sequences, roughly an eighth being singletons. Sample: blood. The receptors originated from a woman between 35 and 50 years old with Graves' hyperthyroidism. Each CDR3 is given with its conserved first and last residue. Each record gives: V gene, clone size, J gene, D gene, CDR3 DNA, CDR3 protein. The D gene is left open where the match is weak. Clone size appears in some rows only: once, few, many, or a class for an expanded clone.

TRBV5-4	few	TRBJ2-2	TRBD2	TGTGCCAGCAGCAGAGGACTAGCGGGAGGTGGTACCGGGGAGCTGTTTTTT	CASSRGLAGGGTGELFF
TRBV4-2	few	TRBJ2-5	TRBD2	TGTGCCAGCAGCCAAGCGGGAGGGCCCCTGAAAGAGACCCAGTACTTC	CASSQAGGPLKETQYF
TRBV20-1	many	TRBJ1-5	TRBD1	TGCAGTGCTAGAGATACAGGGGGCGCGCAGCCCCAGCATTTT	CSARDTGGAQPQHF
TRBV5-1	many	TRBJ1-2	-	TGCGCCAGCAGCTTGGCATATCTCTCCGGCTACACCTTC	CASSLAYLSGYTF
TRBV5-1	few	TRBJ2-1	-	TGCGCCAGCAGCGGTGGAGACTCCCTCGATGAGCAGTTCTTC	CASSGGDSLDEQFF
TRBV12-3/TRBV12-4	many	TRBJ1-2	TRBD1	TGTGCCAGCAACCAGGACAGGGGGCAGAAGTACGGCTACACCTTC	CASNQDRGQKYGYTF
TRBV5-4	few	TRBJ2-5	-	TGTGCCAGCAGCCCACAGGGAAATCAAGAGACCCAGTACTTC	CASSPQGNQETQYF
TRBV15	-	TRBJ2-2	TRBD1	TGTGCCACCAGCAGACCTTTCGACAGGGGGTACACCGGGGAGCTGTTTTTT	CATSRPFDRGYTGELFF
TRBV11-2	many	TRBJ1-1	-	TGTGCCAGCAGCCTAGGAATGGCCATGAACACTGAAGCTTTCTTT	CASSLGMAMNTEAFF
TRBV20-1	many	TRBJ1-3	-	TGCAGTGCTCCAAAGACAGTCTCTGGAAACACCATATATTTT	CSAPKTVSGNTIYF
TRBV7-3	many	TRBJ2-5	TRBD2	TGTGCCAGCAGCCCCTCAGCGGGAGCGGGGGGGGAGACCCAGTACTTC	CASSPSAGAGGETQYF
TRBV12-3/TRBV12-4	many	TRBJ1-1	-	TGTGCCAGCAGTCCCGGGCCACAAGGCACTGAAGCTTTCTTT	CASSPGPQGTEAFF
TRBV10-2	many	TRBJ2-1	-	TGCGCCAGCAGTGAGACTACCCACGGGTACAATGAGCAGTTCTTC	CASSETTHGYNEQFF
TRBV18	many	TRBJ2-7	-	TGTGCCAGCTCACCAGCACTAGACTACGAGCAGTACTTC	CASSPALDYEQYF
TRBV5-1	many	TRBJ2-1	-	TGCGCCAGCAGCTTGCAGGCCTTGGGGGATGAGCAGTTCTTC	CASSLQALGDEQFF
TRBV6-5	many	TRBJ2-5	-	TGTGCCAGCAGTTACTACCGGGGGGAGACCCAGTACTTC	CASSYYRGETQYF
TRBV10-3	-	TRBJ2-7	-	TGTGCCACCCTGTACAGGGTGTACGAGCAGTACTTC	CATLYRVYEQYF
TRBV7-2	many	TRBJ2-7	-	TGTGCCAGCAGCTTAGGGAGGTCCCAGTACGAGCAGTACTTC	CASSLGRSQYEQYF
TRBV19	-	TRBJ2-1	TRBD2	TGTGCCAGTAGCGACCCGTTCGGGGCTAGCGGGAACAATGAGCAGTTCTTC	CASSDPFGASGNNEQFF
TRBV27	many	TRBJ2-7	TRBD2	TGTGCCAGCAGCGGGAGGGCCCAGGGGGAGCAGTACTTC	CASSGRAQGEQYF
TRBV4-1	-	TRBJ2-7	-	TGCGCCAGCAGCCAAGATCAGCGGGAGCAGTACTTC	CASSQDQREQYF
TRBV3-1	many	TRBJ2-1	TRBD2	TGTGCCAGCAGCCAGAGGGGACTAGCGTCGAATGAGCAGTTCTTC	CASSQRGLASNEQFF
TRBV7-9	few	TRBJ2-3	TRBD2	TGTGCCAGCAGCTCGCTAGCGGGAGGCACCACAGATACGCAGTATTTT	CASSSLAGGTTDTQYF
TRBV11-2	many	TRBJ2-1	-	TGTGCCAGCAGCTTAGTACGGGGGACCTACAATGAGCAGTTCTTC	CASSLVRGTYNEQFF
TRBV6-5	-	TRBJ1-3	-	TGTGCCAGCAGTTACGGACTTGGAAACACCATATATTTT	CASSYGLGNTIYF
TRBV20-1	few	TRBJ2-1	TRBD2	TGCAGTGCTACCGCAACACCCCCGACTAGCGGGAGTATGGTTGAGCAGTTCTTC	CSATATPPTSGSMVEQFF
TRBV30	many	TRBJ1-4	-	TGTGCCTGCCACCTCAATGAAAAACTGTTTTTT	CACHLNEKLFF
TRBV18	few	TRBJ2-3	TRBD1	TGTGCCAGCTCACCTCAAACAGGGGCTAGCACAGATACGCAGTATTTT	CASSPQTGASTDTQYF
TRBV20-1	many	TRBJ2-1	TRBD2	TGCAGTGCTAGAGGGGCTAGCGGGAGGGTCGGGTACAATGAGCAGTTCTTC	CSARGASGRVGYNEQFF
TRBV19	few	TRBJ1-5	TRBD1	TGTGCCAGTAGTGTCACAGGGGAGGGGAGTCAGCCCCAGCATTTT	CASSVTGEGSQPQHF
TRBV7-9	few	TRBJ1-1	-	TGTGCCAGCAGCTTAACAGCGGGACAAAACACTGAAGCTTTCTTT	CASSLTAGQNTEAFF
TRBV12-3/TRBV12-4	many	TRBJ1-1	-	TGTGCCAGCAGTTTATTTACGGTTGACACTGAAGCTTTCTTT	CASSLFTVDTEAFF
TRBV12-3/TRBV12-4	many	TRBJ2-3	TRBD2	TGTGCCAGCAGTTTCAGGAGCGGGAGGCGTCAAGATACGCAGTATTTT	CASSFRSGRRQDTQYF
TRBV7-6	few	TRBJ2-1	TRBD1	TGTGCCAGCAGCTTAGTAGGGACCAGGGGGAACAATGAGCAGTTCTTC	CASSLVGTRGNNEQFF
TRBV18	many	TRBJ1-2	-	TGTGCCAGCTCGCATCGGGAAGGTGGCTACACCTTC	CASSHREGGYTF
TRBV28	many	TRBJ2-1	TRBD2	TGTGCCAGCAGTTCTTTGTGGGGAGGGAGCTCCTACAATGAGCAGTTCTTC	CASSSLWGGSSYNEQFF
TRBV28	-	TRBJ1-1	-	TGTGCCAGCAGTCAGACGATCGGACACAAGAACACTGAAGCTTTCTTT	CASSQTIGHKNTEAFF
TRBV20-1	few	TRBJ1-2	TRBD1	TGCAGTGCTAGAGATCCCCGGACAGGAAACTATGGCTACACCTTC	CSARDPRTGNYGYTF
TRBV20-1	-	TRBJ2-5	-	TGCAGTGCTAGAGATTGGCCATTCCGTGGAGAGACCCAGTACTTC	CSARDWPFRGETQYF
TRBV28	many	TRBJ2-4	-	TGTGCCAGCAGTTTTCGGACATCCTTCTCCCTAGCCAAAAACATTCAGTACTTC	CASSFRTSFSLAKNIQYF
TRBV7-2	many	TRBJ2-3	TRBD1	TGTGCCAGCAGCTTAACAGGGGCAGATACGCAGTATTTT	CASSLTGADTQYF
TRBV7-9	many	TRBJ2-5	TRBD2	TGTGCCAGCAGTTTAGCGGGATTAGAGACCCAGTACTTC	CASSLAGLETQYF
TRBV12-3/TRBV12-4	many	TRBJ1-5	-	TGTGCCAGCAGAAAAGGAGGGTTAAATCAGCCCCAGCATTTT	CASRKGGLNQPQHF
TRBV6-1	-	TRBJ1-2	-	TGTGCCAGCATCGGACTAAATGGCTACACCTTC	CASIGLNGYTF
TRBV19	many	TRBJ2-1	-	TGTGCCAGAGGGGGGGCGGGGCGCTCCTACAATGAGCAGTTCTTC	CARGGAGRSYNEQFF
TRBV2	-	TRBJ1-1	-	TGTGCCAGCAGTAGGGACCGTGAAGCTTTCTTT	CASSRDREAFF
TRBV10-3	-	TRBJ2-7	-	TGTGCCATCAGTGACTACAACGAGCAGTACTTC	CAISDYNEQYF
TRBV28	many	TRBJ2-1	TRBD2	TGTGCCAGCAGCCACAGGTCCTGGCTAGCGGGAGTTAGCAATGAGCAGTTCTTC	CASSHRSWLAGVSNEQFF
TRBV19	few	TRBJ1-1	-	TGTGCCAGTAGTATAGTCGGCGGGAACACTGAAGCTTTCTTT	CASSIVGGNTEAFF
TRBV11-3	-	TRBJ2-3	-	TGTGCCAGCAGCACCCGGGTTGACACAGATACGCAGTATTTT	CASSTRVDTDTQYF